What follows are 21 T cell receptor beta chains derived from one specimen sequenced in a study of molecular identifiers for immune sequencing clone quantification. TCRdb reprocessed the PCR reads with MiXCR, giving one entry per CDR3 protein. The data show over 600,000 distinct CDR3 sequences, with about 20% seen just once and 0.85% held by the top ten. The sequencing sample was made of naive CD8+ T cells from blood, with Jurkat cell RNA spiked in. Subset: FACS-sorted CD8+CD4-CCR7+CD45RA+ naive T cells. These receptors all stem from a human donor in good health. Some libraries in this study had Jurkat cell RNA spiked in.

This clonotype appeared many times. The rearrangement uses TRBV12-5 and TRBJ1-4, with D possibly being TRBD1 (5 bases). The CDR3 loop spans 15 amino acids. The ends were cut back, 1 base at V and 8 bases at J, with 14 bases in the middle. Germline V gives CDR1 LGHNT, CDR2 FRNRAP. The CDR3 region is CASGLATGTDEKLFF. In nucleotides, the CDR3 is TGTGCTAGTGGTTTGGCTACAGGAACGGACGAAAAACTGTTTTTT.

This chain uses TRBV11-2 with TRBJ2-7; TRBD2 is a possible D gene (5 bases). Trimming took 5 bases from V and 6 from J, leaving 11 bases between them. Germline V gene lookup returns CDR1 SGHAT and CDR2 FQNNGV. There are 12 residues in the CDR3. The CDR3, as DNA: TGTGCCAGCAGCCAACTAGTCCCCGAGCAGTACTTC. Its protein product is CASSQLVPEQYF.

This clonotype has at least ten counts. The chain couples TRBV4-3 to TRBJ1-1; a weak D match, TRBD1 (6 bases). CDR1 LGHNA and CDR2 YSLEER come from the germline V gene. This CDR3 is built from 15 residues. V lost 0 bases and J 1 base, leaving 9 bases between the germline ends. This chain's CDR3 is CASSQDQGSNTEAFF. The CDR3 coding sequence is TGCGCCAGCAGCCAAGATCAGGGGTCGAACACTGAAGCTTTCTTT.

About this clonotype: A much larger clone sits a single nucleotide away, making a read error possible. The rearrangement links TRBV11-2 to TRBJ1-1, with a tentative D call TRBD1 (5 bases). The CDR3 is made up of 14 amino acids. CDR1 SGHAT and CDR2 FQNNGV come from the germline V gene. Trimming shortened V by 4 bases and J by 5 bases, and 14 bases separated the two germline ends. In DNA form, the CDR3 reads TGTGCCAGCAGCTCTGGGGGAGGGAGAACTGAAGCTTTCTTT. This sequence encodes CASSSGGGRTEAFF.

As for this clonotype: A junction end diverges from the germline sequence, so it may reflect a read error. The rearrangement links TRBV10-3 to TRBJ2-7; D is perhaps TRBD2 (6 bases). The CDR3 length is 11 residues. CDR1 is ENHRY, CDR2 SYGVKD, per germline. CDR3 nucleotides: TGTGCCATCTGTGAGGGGACTGAGCGGTACTTC. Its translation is CAICEGTERYF.

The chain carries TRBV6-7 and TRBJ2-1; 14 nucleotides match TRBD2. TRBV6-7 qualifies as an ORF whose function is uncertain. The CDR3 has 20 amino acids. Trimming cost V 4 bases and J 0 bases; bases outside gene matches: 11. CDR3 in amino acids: CASSSLRGLAGEGSYNEQFF. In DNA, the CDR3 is TGTGCCAGCAGTTCCCTCCGGGGACTAGCGGGAGAGGGCTCCTACAATGAGCAGTTCTTC.

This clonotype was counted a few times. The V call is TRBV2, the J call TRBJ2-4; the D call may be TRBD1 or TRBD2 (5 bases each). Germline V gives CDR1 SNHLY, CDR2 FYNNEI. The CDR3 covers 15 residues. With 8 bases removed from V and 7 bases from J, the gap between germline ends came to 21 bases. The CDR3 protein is CASLDSMDSGNIQYF. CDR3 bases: TGTGCCAGCCTTGACAGCATGGACTCGGGTAACATTCAGTACTTC.

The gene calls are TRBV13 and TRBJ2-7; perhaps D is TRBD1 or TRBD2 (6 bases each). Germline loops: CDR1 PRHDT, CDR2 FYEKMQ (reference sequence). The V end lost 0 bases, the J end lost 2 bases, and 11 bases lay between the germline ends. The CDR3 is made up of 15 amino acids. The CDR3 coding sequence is TGTGCCAGCAGCTTAGGCGACGGGGGCGCCTACGAGCAGTACTTC. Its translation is CASSLGDGGAYEQYF.

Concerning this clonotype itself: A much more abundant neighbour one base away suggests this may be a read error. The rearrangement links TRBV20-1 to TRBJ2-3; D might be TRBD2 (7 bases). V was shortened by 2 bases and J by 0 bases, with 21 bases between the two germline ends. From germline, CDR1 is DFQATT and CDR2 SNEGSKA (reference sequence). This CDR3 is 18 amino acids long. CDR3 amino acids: CSARPSRGAWTSTDTQYF. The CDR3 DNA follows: TGCAGTGCTAGACCGAGTCGGGGGGCCTGGACTAGCACAGATACGCAGTATTTT.

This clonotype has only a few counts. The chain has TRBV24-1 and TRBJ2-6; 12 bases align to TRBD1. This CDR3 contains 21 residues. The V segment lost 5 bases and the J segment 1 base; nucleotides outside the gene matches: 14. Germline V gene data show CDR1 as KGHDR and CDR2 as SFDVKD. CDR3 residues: CATSAGQGAFSDLSGANVLTF. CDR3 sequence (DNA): TGTGCCACCAGTGCGGGACAGGGGGCGTTTAGTGATCTTTCTGGGGCCAACGTCCTGACTTTC.

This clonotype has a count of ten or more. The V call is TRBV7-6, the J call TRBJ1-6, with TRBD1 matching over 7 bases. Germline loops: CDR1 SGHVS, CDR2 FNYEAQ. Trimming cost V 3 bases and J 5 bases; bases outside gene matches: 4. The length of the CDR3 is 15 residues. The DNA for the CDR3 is TGTGCCAGCAGCTTTGGACAGGACCATAATTCACCCCTCCACTTT. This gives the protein CASSFGQDHNSPLHF. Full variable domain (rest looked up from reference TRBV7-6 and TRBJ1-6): GAGVSQSPRYKVTKRGQDVALRCDPISGHVSLYWYRQALGQGPEFLTYFNYEAQQDKSGLPNDRFSAERPEGSISTLTIQRTEQRDSAMYRCASSFGQDHNSPLHFGNGTRLTVT.

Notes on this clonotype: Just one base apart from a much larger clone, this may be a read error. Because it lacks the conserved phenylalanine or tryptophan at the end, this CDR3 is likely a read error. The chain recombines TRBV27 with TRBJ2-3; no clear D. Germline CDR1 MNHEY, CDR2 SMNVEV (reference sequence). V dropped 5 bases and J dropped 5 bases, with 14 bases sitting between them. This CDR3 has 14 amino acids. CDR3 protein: CASSRASMVDTQYL. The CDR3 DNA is TGTGCCAGCAGTCGGGCGTCGATGGTAGATACGCAGTATCTT.

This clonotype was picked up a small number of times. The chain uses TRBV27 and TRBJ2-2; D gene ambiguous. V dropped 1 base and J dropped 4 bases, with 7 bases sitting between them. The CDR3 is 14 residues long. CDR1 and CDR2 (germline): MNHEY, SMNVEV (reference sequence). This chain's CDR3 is CASSLWHATGELFF. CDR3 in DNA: TGTGCCAGCAGTTTATGGCATGCCACCGGGGAGCTGTTTTTT.

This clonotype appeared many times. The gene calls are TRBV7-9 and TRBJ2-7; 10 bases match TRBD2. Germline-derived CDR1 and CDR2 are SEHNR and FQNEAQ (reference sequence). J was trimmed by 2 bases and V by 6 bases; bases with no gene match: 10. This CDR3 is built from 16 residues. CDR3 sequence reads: CASSSSGRAPTYEQYF. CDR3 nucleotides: TGTGCCAGCAGTTCAAGCGGGAGGGCCCCCACCTACGAGCAGTACTTC.

CDR3 in DNA: TGTGCCACCGCCCCGGGGGGGGGGGATCAGTTCTTC. This sequence encodes CATAPGGGDQFF. V is TRBV6-6 and J is TRBJ2-1, with 8 bases identical to TRBD2. Germline CDR1 and CDR2: MNHNY and SVGAGI (reference sequence). The CDR3 extends over 12 amino acids. Germline trimming cut 10 bases from V and 13 bases from J; bases unmatched to any gene: 12.

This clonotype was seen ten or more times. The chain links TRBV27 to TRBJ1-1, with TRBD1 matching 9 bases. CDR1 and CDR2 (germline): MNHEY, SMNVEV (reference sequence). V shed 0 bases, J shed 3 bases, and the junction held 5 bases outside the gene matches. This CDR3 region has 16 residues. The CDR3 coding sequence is TGTGCCAGCAGTTTATCGGGGACAGGGTTTGACACTGAAGCTTTCTTT. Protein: CASSLSGTGFDTEAFF.

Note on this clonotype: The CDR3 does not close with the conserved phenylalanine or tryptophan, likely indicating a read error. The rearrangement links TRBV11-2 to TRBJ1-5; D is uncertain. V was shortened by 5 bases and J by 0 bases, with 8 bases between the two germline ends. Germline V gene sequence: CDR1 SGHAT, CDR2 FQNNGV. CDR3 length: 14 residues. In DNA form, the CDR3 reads TGTGCCAGCAGCCGGTCTGATAGCAATCAGCCCCAGCATCTT. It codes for CASSRSDSNQPQHL.

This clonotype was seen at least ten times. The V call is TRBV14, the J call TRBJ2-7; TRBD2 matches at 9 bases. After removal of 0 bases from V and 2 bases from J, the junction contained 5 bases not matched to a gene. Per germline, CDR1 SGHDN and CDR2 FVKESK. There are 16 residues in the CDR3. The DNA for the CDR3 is TGTGCCAGCAGCCAAGATCTGCGACTAGCGGCCTACGAGCAGTACTTC. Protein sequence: CASSQDLRLAAYEQYF.

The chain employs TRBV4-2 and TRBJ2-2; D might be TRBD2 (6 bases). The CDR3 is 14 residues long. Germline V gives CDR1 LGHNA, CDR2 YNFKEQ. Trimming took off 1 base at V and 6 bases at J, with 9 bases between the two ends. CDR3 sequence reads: CASSQVEGPGELFF. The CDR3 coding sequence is TGTGCCAGCAGCCAAGTGGAGGGACCCGGGGAGCTGTTTTTT.

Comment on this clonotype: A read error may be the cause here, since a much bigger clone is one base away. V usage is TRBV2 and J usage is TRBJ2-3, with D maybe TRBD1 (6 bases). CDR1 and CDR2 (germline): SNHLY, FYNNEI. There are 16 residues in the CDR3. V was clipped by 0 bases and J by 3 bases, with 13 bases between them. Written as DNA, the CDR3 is TGTGCCAGCAGTGAAGCGGCCACAGGGTGGACAGATACGCAGTATTTT. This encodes CASSEAATGWTDTQYF. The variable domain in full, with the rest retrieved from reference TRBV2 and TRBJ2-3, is EPEVTQTPSHQVTQMGQEVILRCVPISNHLYFYWYRQILGQKVEFLVSFYNNEISEKSEIFDDQFSVERPDGSNFTLKIRSTKLEDSAMYFCASSEAATGWTDTQYFGPGTRLTVL.

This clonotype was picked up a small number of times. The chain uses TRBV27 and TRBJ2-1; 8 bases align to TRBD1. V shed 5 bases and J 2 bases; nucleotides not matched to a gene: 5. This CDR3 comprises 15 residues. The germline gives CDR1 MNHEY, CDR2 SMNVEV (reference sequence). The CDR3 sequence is CASSAGTGPYNEQFF. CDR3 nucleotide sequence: TGTGCCAGCAGTGCAGGGACAGGACCCTACAATGAGCAGTTCTTC.